This TCR beta chain was observed in a study of blood T cell repertoires in COVID-19. Methods used by the authors: Estimation of nucleated cell counts relied on the amplification of reference gene primers. Clones were read by immunoSEQ multiplex PCR, and TCRdb kept only the in-frame ones, dropping some. The V and J calls and clone size are taken from that table; D and trimming were inferred from the DNA. The data contain 150,000 to 200,000 clones, around 87% of them seen just once; the ten biggest clones take up around 2.7%. Germline values: CDR1 LGHDT, CDR2 YNNKEL (reference sequence). CDR3 size: 15 residues. Trimming removed 0 bases at V and 2 bases at J, with 10 bases between.

The clonotype was recovered from a man aged 35 to 55 with active or convalescent COVID-19. The specimen was peripheral blood. V and J are TRBV3-1 (or the pseudogene TRBV3-2) and TRBJ1-1; D not certain. The CDR3, as DNA: TGTGCCAGCAGCCAAGATGCAGGAATTAACACTGAAGCTTTCTTT. It specifies CASSQDAGINTEAFF.